This T cell receptor (beta chain) was recovered during a study of T cells after yellow fever vaccination. For the study at large: Where fractions had low cell numbers, libraries were prepared from them with the SMART-Seq v4 Ultra Low Input RNA kit. Study-wide results and caveats: Overall, a small share of clonotypes was seen in both CD4 and CD8 compartments.

TCRdb called the 5' RACE reads again in MiXCR, with one record for every CDR3 protein. The data hold around 530,000 distinct CDR3 sequences, with approximately 16% observed a single time. After removal of 2 bases from V and 10 bases from J, the junction contained 9 bases not matched to a gene. The germline V gene has CDR1 MGHRA and CDR2 YSYEKL. The CDR3 totals 15 residues. There are a few counts of this clonotype. Its antigen remains unidentified. The sample here was PBMCs, taken 5 days after the first yellow fever vaccination. The V and J genes are TRBV4-1 and TRBJ2-1, with TRBD2 matching over 9 bases. This receptor was taken from a man aged 18 to 35 who received the YFV17D yellow fever vaccine. In nucleotides, the CDR3 is TGCGCCAGCAGCCAAAATAGCGGGGGCACGTCCGAGCAGTTCTTC. It specifies CASSQNSGGTSEQFF.